The 11 T cell receptor beta chains presented below share a single source sample, sequenced in a study of blood T cell repertoires in COVID-19. TCRdb's table, derived via immunoSEQ multiplex PCR, lists solely in-frame clones and lacks some. The sample carries 250,000 to 350,000 clones, more than 70% recorded once. Sequenced: peripheral blood. The receptors originated from a woman aged 45-65 years who had recovered from COVID-19.

In this sample, this clone turned up once. The V call is TRBV21-1, the J call TRBJ2-5; the table names TRBD2, a call not compared with the DNA. TRBV21-1 is noted as a pseudogene. This CDR3 region has 18 residues. This CDR3 is CASSKETLAGGRGETQYF. CDR3 coding DNA: TGTGCCAGCAGCAAAGAAACACTAGCGGGGGGCCGTGGGGAGACCCAGTACTTC.

This clone showed up just a few times. This sequence joins TRBV19 and TRBJ1-1; the D is unclear. Per germline, CDR1 LNHDA and CDR2 SQIVND (reference sequence). The V end lost 3 bases, the J end lost 1 base, and 6 bases lay between the germline ends. The CDR3 consists of 13 residues. The CDR3 DNA reads as TGTGCCAGTAGTATGGCCCGGAACACTGAAGCTTTCTTT. Amino acid sequence: CASSMARNTEAFF.

The chain carries TRBV18 and TRBJ1-3; 7 positions match TRBD1. The germline CDR1 and CDR2 sequences are KGHSH and LQKENI. J gave up 0 bases and V 1 base, and 3 bases lay outside the gene matches. This CDR3 is built from 16 residues. CDR3 nucleotide sequence: TGTGCCAGCTCACCACGCTCAGGGGGCTCTGGAAACACCATATATTTT. Protein product: CASSPRSGGSGNTIYF.

The chain carries TRBV21-1 and TRBJ1-5; the DNA was not used to check the table's D call, TRBD1. TRBV21-1 is given as a pseudogene. This CDR3 has 12 amino acids. The CDR3 bases are TGTGCCACTGGCCCCCCAAATCGACCCCAGCATTTT. Amino acid sequence: CATGPPNRPQHF.

The chain is built from TRBV2 and TRBJ2-7; 7 bases align to TRBD1. V dropped 6 bases and J dropped 2; count of bases not matched to a gene: 7. The CDR3 covers 14 residues. Germline V gives CDR1 SNHLY, CDR2 FYNNEI. The CDR3 DNA is TGTGCCAGCAGCTATCGGACAGGTCCCTACGAGCAGTACTTC. Translation gives CASSYRTGPYEQYF.

This CDR3 reads CASSLDRQTLGAFF. The DNA of the CDR3 is TGTGCCAGCAGCTTGGACAGACAGACCTTAGGGGCTTTCTTT. The rearrangement uses TRBV5-6 and TRBJ1-1; possible D gene TRBD1, 5 bases. The length of the CDR3 is 14 residues. V was trimmed by 0 bases and J by 11 bases, leaving 17 bases between them. Germline CDR1 is SGHDT and CDR2 is YYEEEE.

With regard to this clone: Compared with germline, one end of the junction differs, possibly owing to a read error. The chain links TRBV7-3 to TRBJ2-5, with a possible D match to TRBD2 (6 bases). CDR3 length: 16 amino acids. Germline CDR1 SGHTA, CDR2 FQGTGA. The CDR3 loop is CASSLTSGGNQETQYF. CDR3 DNA: TGTGCCAGCAGCCTAACCTCCGGGGGAAACCAAGAGACCCAGTACTTC.

V and J are TRBV5-1 and TRBJ2-1; possible D gene TRBD2, 6 bases. This CDR3 has 16 amino acids. The V gene lost 4 bases and the J gene lost 4 bases, with 18 bases spanning the gap. CDR1 SGHRS and CDR2 YFSETQ come from the germline V gene. The CDR3 sequence: CASSLPGGGSYNEQFF. The CDR3 DNA reads as TGCGCCAGCAGCCTCCCCGGTGGGGGGAGTTACAATGAGCAGTTCTTC.

V and J are TRBV10-3 and TRBJ2-3; tentative D call: TRBD2 (5 bases). This CDR3 is 12 amino acids long. Trimming removed 3 bases from V and 5 bases from J, with 6 bases in between. CDR1 is ENHRY and CDR2 is SYGVKD in the germline V gene. For the CDR3, the DNA is TGTGCCATCAGTGAACGGGGAGATACGCAGTATTTT. It is translated as CAISERGDTQYF.

The CDR3 DNA sequence: TGTGCCTGGAGTGCACACCCCGGGAGGGCGTCAAATGAAAAACTGTTTTTT. Protein product: CAWSAHPGRASNEKLFF. The V gene is TRBV30, the J gene TRBJ1-4; D not certain. The CDR3 is 17 residues long. Germline V gives CDR1 GTSNPN, CDR2 SVGIG (reference sequence). The V and J ends lost 1 base and 5 bases respectively, with 20 bases between them.

The V gene is TRBV3-1 (or the pseudogene TRBV3-2), the J gene TRBJ1-1; TRBD1 agrees at 9 bases. This CDR3 is built from 14 residues. V was clipped by 5 bases and J by 4 bases; unmatched bases: 5. CDR1 and CDR2 from the germline V gene are LGHDT and YNNKEL (reference sequence). CDR3 bases: TGTGCCAGCAGCTTACAGGGGGCCGGCACTGAAGCTTTCTTT. It yields the protein CASSLQGAGTEAFF.